This entry lists 15 T cell receptor beta chains sequenced from one sample in a study of T-cell reconstitution after alpha-beta-depleted transplantation in children. A library of TCRbeta sequences, prepared with unique molecular identifiers, was generated. TCRdb reanalysed the PCR reads using MiXCR and keeps one entry per CDR3 protein. The table records 500,000 to 600,000 distinct CDR3 sequences, roughly 27% of them present only once. The specimen was PBMCs, collected before TCRalphabeta/CD19-depleted stem cell transplant. The receptor set was obtained from a boy less than two years old with Wiskott-Aldrich syndrome, due to receive a stem cell transplant.

This clonotype was detected only a few times. V is TRBV15 and J is TRBJ2-5; a possible D gene is TRBD1 (5 bases). The CDR3 loop spans 16 amino acids. Per germline, CDR1 LNHNV and CDR2 YYDKDF (reference sequence). V dropped 5 bases and J dropped 1 base, with 17 bases sitting between them. The CDR3 reads CATSPLQGGFQETQYF. CDR3 nucleotide sequence: TGTGCCACCAGCCCCCTTCAGGGTGGGTTCCAAGAGACCCAGTACTTC.

This clonotype was found a few times. The chain recombines TRBV7-8 with TRBJ1-1, with unresolved D. V was clipped by 4 bases and J by 1 base, with 10 bases between them. CDR1 SGHVS and CDR2 FQNEAQ come from the germline V gene. This CDR3 is built from 14 residues. The CDR3 region has the DNA TGTGCCAGCAGCTCCTCTGAAGGGAACACTGAAGCTTTCTTT. This encodes CASSSSEGNTEAFF.

The V and J genes are TRBV5-1 and TRBJ1-5; no definite D call. The germline V gene has CDR1 SGHRS and CDR2 YFSETQ. This CDR3 region has 16 residues. V was shortened by 0 bases and J by 5 bases, with 15 bases between the two germline ends. In nucleotides, the CDR3 is TGCGCCAGCAGCTTGGGAATGGCTGGCGAAGATCAGCCCCAGCATTTT. It translates to CASSLGMAGEDQPQHF.

The genes are TRBV4-2 and TRBJ2-2; possible D gene TRBD2, 6 bases. Deletions cut 1 base from V and 6 bases from J, with 15 bases between. Germline CDR1 is LGHNA and CDR2 is YNFKEQ. This CDR3 comprises 16 residues. The CDR3 sequence: CASSQAPLLAAGELFF. The CDR3 coding sequence is TGTGCCAGCAGCCAAGCTCCCCTACTAGCCGCCGGGGAGCTGTTTTTT.

There are a few counts of this clonotype. V and J are TRBV12-3 or TRBV12-4 and TRBJ1-5; TRBD1 matches 8 bases. The CDR3 covers 15 residues. Trimming took 5 bases from V and 0 from J; bases not matched to a gene: 3. The CDR3 DNA sequence: TGTGCCAGCAGTCAGACAGGGGATAGCAATCAGCCCCAGCATTTT. Amino acid sequence: CASSQTGDSNQPQHF.

The chain is built from TRBV20-1 and TRBJ1-1; D gene unclear. Germline V gene sequence: CDR1 DFQATT, CDR2 SNEGSKA (reference sequence). CDR3 length: 13 residues. Between the trimmed V and J ends, which lost 1 base and 1 base, there was a span of 7 bases. CDR3 residues: CSARVWGNTEAFF. The CDR3 DNA follows: TGCAGTGCTAGAGTCTGGGGGAACACTGAAGCTTTCTTT.

The chain employs TRBV5-1 and TRBJ2-7; 9 positions agree with TRBD1. The CDR3 has 15 amino acids. CDR1 is SGHRS and CDR2 is YFSETQ in the germline V gene. The trim removed 3 bases at V and 5 bases at J, leaving 9 bases unmatched. CDR3 DNA: TGCGCCAGCAGCTACCGGGACAGGGAATTCCACGAGCAGTACTTC. This codes for CASSYRDREFHEQYF.

The table lists this clonotype with a count of one. The chain joins TRBV5-1 to TRBJ2-1; D unresolved. CDR3 size: 14 residues. The V gene's germline CDR1 is SGHRS and CDR2 YFSETQ. V shed 0 bases and J shed 7 bases, with 11 bases lying between them. The CDR3 region is CASSLVSVSNEQFF. The CDR3 DNA sequence: TGCGCCAGCAGCTTGGTTTCCGTCAGTAATGAGCAGTTCTTC.

This rearrangement joins TRBV29-1 to TRBJ2-7; perhaps TRBD2 as D (6 bases). The CDR3 is 14 amino acids. The germline V and J ends were trimmed by 2 bases and 0 bases, with 11 bases remaining between them. CDR1 and CDR2 from the germline V gene are SQVTM and ANQGSEA. The CDR3 loop is CSVETSGLSYEQYF. The CDR3 DNA follows: TGCAGCGTTGAAACAAGCGGGCTCTCCTACGAGCAGTACTTC.

This clonotype was detected only once. This sequence joins TRBV6-1 and TRBJ1-1, with 8 nucleotides matching TRBD1. V shed 6 bases, J shed 3 bases, and the junction held 9 bases outside the gene matches. The CDR3 contains 15 residues. Germline CDR1 is MNHNS and CDR2 is SASEGT. This chain's CDR3 is CASRVQGVGDTEAFF. Here the CDR3 DNA reads TGTGCCAGCAGAGTACAGGGGGTCGGCGACACTGAAGCTTTCTTT.

This clonotype was picked up one time. The chain employs TRBV5-1 and TRBJ2-3; the match to TRBD2 covers 8 bases. Germline CDR1 and CDR2: SGHRS and YFSETQ. The CDR3 totals 16 residues. Trimming took 4 bases from V and 2 from J; bases not matched to a gene: 9. In nucleotides, the CDR3 is TGCGCCAGCAGCAGACTAGCGACTAGAGACACAGATACGCAGTATTTT. It is translated as CASSRLATRDTDTQYF.

This clonotype was observed a single time. The chain has TRBV27 and TRBJ2-1, with 10 bases lining up with TRBD1. Germline V CDR1 and CDR2: MNHEY, SMNVEV (reference sequence). This CDR3 spans 15 amino acids. Unmatched junction bases numbered 5, after V lost 6 bases and J lost 3 bases. The CDR3 DNA sequence: TGTGCCAGCAGAAGCGACAGGGGGCACTACAATGAGCAGTTCTTC. It encodes CASRSDRGHYNEQFF.

The chain links TRBV25-1 to TRBJ2-2, with 8 bases lining up with TRBD1. Germline V CDR1 and CDR2: MGHDK, SYGVNS. This CDR3 is built from 14 residues. J gave up 3 bases and V 6 bases, and 3 bases lay outside the gene matches. The CDR3, as DNA: TGTGCCAGCAGGAACAGGGGGGACACCGGGGAGCTGTTTTTT. Translating gives CASRNRGDTGELFF.

The chain joins TRBV2 to TRBJ2-1; a possible D gene is TRBD1 (5 bases). The CDR3 consists of 14 residues. With 2 bases removed from V and 9 bases from J, the gap between germline ends came to 14 bases. Germline CDR1 and CDR2: SNHLY and FYNNEI. CDR3 DNA: TGTGCCAGCAGTGAACAGGGTCTCGGAAGTGAGCAGTTCTTC. It translates to CASSEQGLGSEQFF. The entire variable domain, with the rest obtained from reference TRBV2 and TRBJ2-1, is as follows: EPEVTQTPSHQVTQMGQEVILRCVPISNHLYFYWYRQILGQKVEFLVSFYNNEISEKSEIFDDQFSVERPDGSNFTLKIRSTKLEDSAMYFCASSEQGLGSEQFFGPGTRLTVL.

The rearrangement uses TRBV20-1 and TRBJ2-3; no clear D gene. Trimming removed 0 bases from V and 4 bases from J, with 11 bases in between. CDR3 length: 14 residues. Germline V gene data show CDR1 as DFQATT and CDR2 as SNEGSKA (reference sequence). For the CDR3, the DNA is TGCAGTGCTAGAGATTGGGCTAGGGCAGATACGCAGTATTTT. It codes for CSARDWARADTQYF.